These 25 T cell receptor beta chains originate from one sample sequenced in a study of cytomegalovirus exposure and HLA in healthy donors. Using immunoSEQ multiplex PCR, the repertoire was profiled, and TCRdb retains in-frame clones only, with some absent. The sample has 70,000 or so clones; about nine tenths are singletons. The sequencing input was PBMCs. All receptors derive from a man aged 18 to 29 in good health and CMV-seronegative.

This clone appeared a few times. The J gene is TRBJ1-1, the V gene TRBV30, with 8 bases identical to TRBD1. The CDR3 loop spans 11 amino acids. CDR1 and CDR2 (germline): GTSNPN, SVGIG (reference sequence). V shed 5 bases and J 4 bases; nucleotides not matched to a gene: 0. The CDR3 nucleotides are TGTGCCTGGGGACAGGGCACTGAAGCTTTCTTT. This encodes CAWGQGTEAFF.

This sequence joins TRBV6-5 and TRBJ2-2; 8 nucleotides line up with TRBD1. V was clipped by 4 bases and J by 0 bases; unmatched bases: 4. The CDR3 totals 16 residues. Germline CDR1 is MNHEY and CDR2 is SVGAGI. CDR3 sequence reads: CASSWTGPPNTGELFF. The CDR3 nucleotides read TGTGCCAGCAGTTGGACAGGGCCCCCGAACACCGGGGAGCTGTTTTTT.

The chain carries TRBV6-1 and TRBJ2-7; 14 bases match TRBD2. Germline loops: CDR1 MNHNS, CDR2 SASEGT. CDR3 size: 16 residues. V shed 1 base, J shed 6 bases, and the junction held 5 bases outside the gene matches. CDR3 nucleotides: TGTGCCAGCAGTGAAGTCACGGGACTAGCGGGAGCCGAGCAGTACTTC. Translation gives CASSEVTGLAGAEQYF.

The CDR3 nucleotides are TGTGCCAGCAGCGGGACAGGGGCGCCCTATGGCTACACCTTC. It is translated as CASSGTGAPYGYTF. The chain joins TRBV27 to TRBJ1-2; 10 bases match TRBD1. There are 14 residues in the CDR3. V lost 6 bases to trimming and J lost 4 bases; unmatched junction nucleotides: 5. Germline V lookup: CDR1 MNHEY, CDR2 SMNVEV (reference sequence).

This sequence joins TRBV4-3 and TRBJ1-1, with 8 bases identical to TRBD1. The length of the CDR3 is 17 residues. Trimming took 1 base from V and 4 from J; bases not matched to a gene: 11. The germline gives CDR1 LGHNA, CDR2 YSLEER. The CDR3 sequence: CASSQAPYKTGGTEAFF. The CDR3 DNA reads TGCGCCAGCAGCCAAGCGCCTTATAAAACAGGGGGCACTGAAGCTTTCTTT.

The V call is TRBV5-1, the J call TRBJ2-1, with 16 bases fitting TRBD2. Germline CDR1 SGHRS, CDR2 YFSETQ. The CDR3 totals 15 residues. With V trimmed by 4 bases and J by 8 bases, 3 bases remained unmatched. DNA of the CDR3: TGCGCCAGCAGCAGGGGACTAGCGGGAGGGGATGAGCAGTTCTTC. Amino acids: CASSRGLAGGDEQFF.

This chain uses TRBV6-5 with TRBJ2-7, with 9 bases lining up with TRBD2. The V gene end was trimmed by 6 bases and the J gene end by 6 bases; junction bases not matched to a gene: 6. Per germline, CDR1 MNHEY and CDR2 SVGAGI. The CDR3 has 13 residues. CDR3 sequence (DNA): TGTGCCAGCAGCCTGGCGGGAGGGCTCGAGCAGTACTTC. Translated: CASSLAGGLEQYF.

The chain has TRBV2 and TRBJ1-2, with 12 positions matching TRBD1. The CDR3 covers 17 residues. Germline V lookup: CDR1 SNHLY, CDR2 FYNNEI. The V segment lost 4 bases and the J segment 7 bases; nucleotides outside the gene matches: 13. The CDR3 DNA is TGTGCCAGCAGTGCGAGACCGACGGGACAGGGGGCCTCTGGCTACACCTTC. Protein sequence: CASSARPTGQGASGYTF.

This clone has a single count. This CDR3 reads CAGGRTTGELFF. CDR3 bases: TGTGCCGGAGGGAGGACCACCGGGGAGCTGTTTTTT. The rearrangement links TRBV28 to TRBJ2-2; D might be TRBD2 (6 bases). Germline CDR1 and CDR2: MDHEN and SYDVKM. The V gene lost 11 bases and the J gene lost 4 bases, with 11 bases spanning the gap. The CDR3 has 12 residues. Together with reference TRBV28 and TRBJ2-2, the CDR3 gives the full variable domain: DVKVTQSSRYLVKRTGEKVFLECVQDMDHENMFWYRQDPGLGLRLIYFSYDVKMKEKGDIPEGYSVSREKKERFSLILESASTNQTSMYLCAGGRTTGELFFGEGSRLTVL.

The chain recombines TRBV5-8 with TRBJ2-7, with D unresolved. Trimming took off 4 bases at V and 2 bases at J, with 7 bases between the two ends. There are 12 residues in the CDR3. Germline V gene sequence: CDR1 SGHTS, CDR2 YDEGEE. The CDR3 DNA follows: TGTGCCAGCAGCCCCACTACCTACGAGCAGTACTTC. It is translated as CASSPTTYEQYF. The full variable domain, its missing parts supplied by reference TRBV5-8 and TRBJ2-7, is EAGVTQSPTHLIKTRGQQATLRCSPISGHTSVYWYQQALGLGLQFLLWYDEGEERNRGNFPPRFSGRQFPNYSSELNVNALELEDSALYLCASSPTTYEQYFGPGTRLTVT.

The chain employs TRBV27 and TRBJ1-1; TRBD1 is a possible D gene (5 bases). The V end lost 1 base, the J end lost 5 bases, and 11 bases lay between the germline ends. Germline CDR1 reads MNHEY; CDR2 reads SMNVEV (reference sequence). The CDR3 has 14 amino acids. DNA of the CDR3: TGTGCCAGCAGTTTATGGCAGGGTGGGACTGAAGCTTTCTTT. Encoded protein: CASSLWQGGTEAFF.

This chain uses TRBV27 with TRBJ1-3; tentatively, D is TRBD1 (6 bases). The CDR3 covers 14 residues. Germline CDR1 and CDR2: MNHEY and SMNVEV (reference sequence). V was pared by 7 bases and J by 0 bases, with 10 bases between. CDR3 sequence reads: CASKQGFSGNTIYF. The CDR3 DNA reads as TGTGCCAGCAAACAGGGATTCTCTGGAAACACCATATATTTT.

The chain combines TRBV21-1 with TRBJ2-2; the table's D call TRBD1 went unverified against the DNA. TRBV21-1 is a documented pseudogene. This CDR3 comprises 17 residues. This CDR3 is CASSGGFQGSNTGELFF. DNA for the CDR3: TGTGCCAGCTCCGGTGGCTTTCAGGGGTCGAACACCGGGGAGCTGTTTTTT.

This rearrangement joins TRBV9 to TRBJ1-2; no reliable D call. The V gene's germline CDR1 is SGDLS and CDR2 YYNGEE. V lost 0 bases and J 7 bases, leaving 13 bases between the germline ends. This CDR3 region has 14 residues. CDR3 loop: CASSVELAGSGYTF. The CDR3 DNA reads as TGTGCCAGCAGCGTAGAACTGGCAGGTTCTGGCTACACCTTC. The whole variable domain, filled in from reference TRBV9 and TRBJ1-2, reads DSGVTQTPKHLITATGQRVTLRCSPRSGDLSVYWYQQSLDQGLQFLIQYYNGEERAKGNILERFSAQQFPDLHSELNLSSLELGDSALYFCASSVELAGSGYTFGSGTRLTVV.

The chain combines TRBV9 with TRBJ1-4, with 8 bases aligning to TRBD1. Losses at the gene ends were 0 bases for V and 5 bases for J; bases not matched to a gene: 12. The germline V gene has CDR1 SGDLS and CDR2 YYNGEE. This CDR3 has 18 residues. CDR3 in amino acids: CASSVVGQVSGGNEKLFF. The CDR3 region has the DNA TGTGCCAGCAGCGTAGTGGGACAGGTCTCTGGGGGCAATGAAAAACTGTTTTTT.

This clone was seen a single time. J is TRBJ2-3 and V is TRBV11-2; no clear D gene. The V end was cut by 4 bases, the J end by 5 bases, with 22 bases between. The CDR3 is 17 residues long. Germline V gene data show CDR1 as SGHAT and CDR2 as FQNNGV. CDR3 sequence (DNA): TGTGCCAGCAGCTCCCGGCCTCCAGGTGTGGTAAAAGATACGCAGTATTTT. This encodes CASSSRPPGVVKDTQYF.

The V call is TRBV9, the J call TRBJ2-2; D possibly corresponds to TRBD1 (5 bases). V gave up 2 bases and J gave up 7 bases, with 9 bases separating them. The CDR3 totals 13 residues. CDR1 is SGDLS and CDR2 is YYNGEE in the germline V gene. Here the CDR3 DNA reads TGTGCCAGCAGCGTGCAGGGTATCGGGGAGCTGTTTTTT. This codes for CASSVQGIGELFF. Complete variable domain (other parts from reference TRBV9 and TRBJ2-2): DSGVTQTPKHLITATGQRVTLRCSPRSGDLSVYWYQQSLDQGLQFLIQYYNGEERAKGNILERFSAQQFPDLHSELNLSSLELGDSALYFCASSVQGIGELFFGEGSRLTVL.

The rearrangement links TRBV4-1 to TRBJ2-5; a possible D gene is TRBD2 (6 bases). The CDR3 length is 16 residues. V was cut by 3 bases and J by 2 bases, with 16 bases left in between. The germline V gene has CDR1 MGHRA and CDR2 YSYEKL. The CDR3 nucleotides read TGCGCCAGCAGCCAGGATGGACTAACCTATCAAGAGACCCAGTACTTC. The encoded protein is CASSQDGLTYQETQYF.

The rearrangement joins TRBV6-1 to TRBJ2-7; 9 bases align to TRBD2. CDR1 is MNHNS, CDR2 SASEGT, per germline. The CDR3 is made up of 15 amino acids. The V segment lost 2 bases and the J segment 1 base; nucleotides outside the gene matches: 3. CDR3 DNA: TGTGCCAGCAGTGAACGGACTAGCGAGTCCTACGAGCAGTACTTC. Protein sequence: CASSERTSESYEQYF.

The chain combines TRBV5-1 with TRBJ2-1; 9 nucleotides line up with TRBD2. This CDR3 spans 16 amino acids. Unmatched junction bases numbered 6, after V lost 0 bases and J lost 5 bases. Germline V gene data show CDR1 as SGHRS and CDR2 as YFSETQ. In DNA form, the CDR3 reads TGCGCCAGCAGCTTGGGGCCCGGGACTAGCCACAATGAGCAGTTCTTC. Translating gives CASSLGPGTSHNEQFF. Drawing the rest from reference TRBV5-1 and TRBJ2-1, the complete variable domain is KAGVTQTPRYLIKTRGQQVTLSCSPISGHRSVSWYQQTPGQGLQFLFEYFSETQRNKGNFPGRFSGRQFSNSRSEMNVSTLELGDSALYLCASSLGPGTSHNEQFFGPGTRLTVL.

J is TRBJ1-2 and V is TRBV19; D call uncertain. V lost 1 base, J lost 4 bases, and 7 bases lay in between. Germline assignment: CDR1 LNHDA and CDR2 SQIVND (reference sequence). CDR3 length: 13 amino acids. CDR3 residues: CASSIGFGYGYTF. The CDR3 DNA is TGTGCCAGTAGTATAGGGTTCGGCTATGGCTACACCTTC.

The gene calls are TRBV7-2 and TRBJ2-1; 12 bases match TRBD2. The CDR3 is 15 residues long. The V segment lost 5 bases and the J segment 7 bases; nucleotides outside the gene matches: 6. Germline V CDR1 and CDR2: SGHTA, FQGNSA. The CDR3 protein is CASSPSGTSGNEQFF. The CDR3 coding sequence is TGTGCCAGCAGCCCCTCCGGGACTAGCGGGAATGAGCAGTTCTTC.

The chain is built from TRBV5-8 and TRBJ2-1, with 9 nucleotides matching TRBD2. Per the germline V gene, CDR1 is SGHTS and CDR2 is YDEGEE. CDR3 length equals 15 residues. J lost 7 bases, V lost 4 bases, and 9 bases had no gene match. The CDR3 loop is CASSKLAGVPNEQFF. The CDR3 DNA sequence: TGTGCCAGCAGCAAACTAGCGGGTGTCCCTAATGAGCAGTTCTTC.

The genes are TRBV28 and TRBJ1-1; 7 nucleotides agree with TRBD1. V dropped 5 bases and J dropped 1; count of bases not matched to a gene: 4. This CDR3 spans 14 amino acids. Germline CDR1 is MDHEN and CDR2 is SYDVKM. The CDR3 DNA reads as TGTGCCAGCAGTACAGGGGTTACGAACACTGAAGCTTTCTTT. Its translation: CASSTGVTNTEAFF.

The DNA for the CDR3 is TGCAGCGCCAGAATCCGGGACTTTCGATCCTCTAATACGCAGTATTTT. Amino acid sequence: CSARIRDFRSSNTQYF. The chain is built from TRBV29-1 and TRBJ2-3; D may be TRBD2 (6 bases). CDR1 and CDR2 (germline): SQVTM, ANQGSEA. Trimming pared 7 bases from V and 7 bases from J, leaving 27 bases between. The CDR3 contains 16 residues.